These 10 T cell receptor beta chains were sequenced from one sample in a study of T cells in Graves' hyperthyroidism and ophthalmopathy. RNA transcripts gave rise to amplified TCR beta CDR3 regions. A set of HTBI primers served as the primers for a first-round RT-PCR of the TCR CDR3. TCRdb itself ran the multiplex PCR reads through MiXCR, one entry per CDR3 protein. Of fewer than 900,000 distinct CDR3 sequences listed, around 19% are singletons. Material for sequencing was blood. All receptors come from a woman between 45 and 65 years old with Graves' hyperthyroidism that later progressed to Graves' ophthalmopathy.

This clonotype showed up many times. The chain has TRBV30 and TRBJ2-3; D unclear. Trimming took 4 bases from V and 2 from J, leaving 10 bases between them. This CDR3 is 13 amino acids long. Germline CDR1 reads GTSNPN; CDR2 reads SVGIG (reference sequence). CDR3 nucleotide sequence: TGTGCCTGGAATATGGGGATCACAGATACGCAGTATTTT. Encoded protein: CAWNMGITDTQYF.

This clonotype came up a few times. This rearrangement joins TRBV20-1 to TRBJ2-3; D remains ambiguous. The CDR3 covers 15 residues. Trimming removed 1 base from V and 0 bases from J, with 11 bases in between. CDR1 DFQATT and CDR2 SNEGSKA come from the germline V gene (reference sequence). The CDR3 reads CSARARPSSTDTQYF. CDR3 bases: TGCAGTGCTAGAGCACGGCCGTCGAGCACAGATACGCAGTATTTT.

The chain uses TRBV19 and TRBJ1-4; D unresolved. This CDR3 has 14 amino acids. V lost 3 bases and J lost 3, with 8 bases in between. CDR1 LNHDA and CDR2 SQIVND come from the germline V gene (reference sequence). The CDR3 is CASSIRESNEKLFF. The CDR3 DNA follows: TGTGCCAGTAGTATCCGGGAGTCTAATGAAAAACTGTTTTTT. The full variable domain, completed using reference TRBV19 and TRBJ1-4, is DGGITQSPKYLFRKEGQNVTLSCEQNLNHDAMYWYRQDPGQGLRLIYYSQIVNDFQKGDIAEGYSVSREKKESFPLTVTSAQKNPTAFYLCASSIRESNEKLFFGSGTQLSVL.

V is TRBV19 and J is TRBJ1-6; 10 nucleotides match TRBD1. The trim removed 5 bases at V and 3 bases at J, leaving 7 bases unmatched. In germline, CDR1 is LNHDA, CDR2 SQIVND (reference sequence). This CDR3 region has 17 residues. CDR3 DNA sequence: TGTGCCAGTAGTGCGACCGGGGACAGGGGCTATAATTCACCCCTCCACTTT. It encodes CASSATGDRGYNSPLHF.

The chain recombines TRBV6-1 with TRBJ2-3, with a weak D call TRBD2 (6 bases). This CDR3 spans 15 amino acids. Trimming pared 3 bases from V and 0 bases from J, leaving 10 bases between. CDR1 is MNHNS, CDR2 SASEGT, per germline. The CDR3 loop reads CASSDLRGSTDTQYF. The CDR3 DNA sequence: TGTGCCAGCAGTGATTTGCGGGGTAGCACAGATACGCAGTATTTT.

This clonotype was detected many times. The rearrangement links TRBV18 to TRBJ1-2; D call uncertain. Germline loops: CDR1 KGHSH, CDR2 LQKENI. The CDR3 runs to 11 residues. V was trimmed by 8 bases and J by 2 bases, leaving 6 bases between them. The CDR3, as DNA: TGTGCCAGCAGCCCGAACTATGGCTACACCTTC. It specifies CASSPNYGYTF.

The chain recombines TRBV27 with TRBJ2-5; the D gene could be TRBD1 or TRBD2 (5 bases each). Germline V lookup: CDR1 MNHEY, CDR2 SMNVEV (reference sequence). Trimming stripped 6 bases from V and 5 bases from J, with 13 bases between. The CDR3 spans 13 residues. CDR3 bases: TGTGCCAGCAGGTGGACCGAGGGGGAGACCCAGTACTTC. Its translation: CASRWTEGETQYF.

The chain has TRBV11-2 and TRBJ1-5; perhaps TRBD1 as D (6 bases). The CDR3 is 16 residues long. The germline gives CDR1 SGHAT, CDR2 FQNNGV. Between the trimmed V and J ends, which lost 2 bases and 6 bases, there was a span of 17 bases. As DNA, the CDR3 is TGTGCCAGCAGCTTAAAGGCTAACCTCAGGGGTCAGCCCCAGCATTTT. Amino acid sequence: CASSLKANLRGQPQHF.

V usage is TRBV12-5 and J usage is TRBJ2-7; D not resolved. The CDR3 length is 16 residues. CDR1 is LGHNT and CDR2 is FRNRAP in the germline V gene. The V end was cut by 3 bases, the J end by 4 bases, with 19 bases between. As DNA, the CDR3 is TGTGCTAGTGGTTTCCAGTTGGGGATTTTATTTTACGAGCAGTACTTC. Translated: CASGFQLGILFYEQYF.

This clonotype was seen repeatedly, ten times or more. The gene calls are TRBV5-1 and TRBJ2-7; D is undetermined. This CDR3 spans 14 amino acids. Trimming left V 3 bases short and J 2 bases short, with 12 bases between. Germline values: CDR1 SGHRS, CDR2 YFSETQ. CDR3 region: CASSSLTSAYEQYF. The CDR3 DNA sequence: TGCGCCAGCAGCTCCCTGACAAGCGCCTACGAGCAGTACTTC.